These 18 T cell receptor beta chains came from one sample sequenced in a study of blood T cell repertoires in COVID-19. Clones were read by immunoSEQ multiplex PCR, and TCRdb kept only the in-frame ones, dropping some. The sample holds 300,000 to 350,000 clones, around 82% seen once. The sequenced material came from peripheral blood. These receptors all stem from a man aged 25 to 40 with active or convalescent COVID-19.

The chain combines TRBV6-5 with TRBJ2-1; D unclear. The germline CDR1 and CDR2 sequences are MNHEY and SVGAGI. The CDR3 runs 14 residues. Trimming stripped 2 bases from V and 5 bases from J, with 10 bases between. CDR3 sequence: CASSYTGSHNEQFF. CDR3 coding DNA: TGTGCCAGCAGTTACACGGGTTCCCACAATGAGCAGTTCTTC.

The V gene is TRBV9, the J gene TRBJ2-3; no firm D call. V lost 0 bases and J 0 bases, leaving 5 bases between the germline ends. This CDR3 spans 14 amino acids. CDR1 and CDR2 (germline): SGDLS, YYNGEE. CDR3 nucleotide sequence: TGTGCCAGCAGCGTAGACGGGAGCACAGATACGCAGTATTTT. This encodes CASSVDGSTDTQYF.

This clone showed up just a few times. This chain joins TRBV6-1 and TRBJ1-2; D unclear. Germline loops: CDR1 MNHNS, CDR2 SASEGT. Trimming took 3 bases from V and 8 from J, leaving 13 bases between them. CDR3 size: 13 residues. In DNA, the CDR3 is TGTGCCAGCAGTGAGATGGGAGAGAACGGCTACACCTTC. Residues: CASSEMGENGYTF.

This chain connects TRBV3-1 (or the pseudogene TRBV3-2) to TRBJ1-6; D gene ambiguous. The V and J ends lost 0 bases and 10 bases respectively, with 16 bases between them. This CDR3 contains 16 residues. Germline values: CDR1 LGHDT, CDR2 YNNKEL (reference sequence). CDR3 residues: CASSQESRGALSPLHF. The CDR3 nucleotides read TGTGCCAGCAGCCAAGAAAGTCGGGGAGCCCTATCACCCCTCCACTTT.

The V gene is TRBV6-2 or TRBV6-3, the J gene TRBJ1-2; TRBD1 matches at 10 bases. Germline CDR1 reads MNHEY; CDR2 reads SVGEGT. Trimming cost V 5 bases and J 0 bases; bases outside gene matches: 9. This CDR3 region has 17 residues. The CDR3 spells CASSDPGQGGANYGYTF. DNA of the CDR3: TGTGCCAGCAGTGACCCCGGACAGGGGGGAGCTAACTATGGCTACACCTTC.

This chain joins TRBV25-1 and TRBJ1-1; D call uncertain. Germline CDR1 reads MGHDK; CDR2 reads SYGVNS. The V end was cut by 5 bases, the J end by 0 bases, with 16 bases between. This CDR3 is 16 amino acids long. The CDR3 reads CASSNGSGLMNTEAFF. CDR3 coding DNA: TGTGCCAGCAGTAATGGGTCGGGTCTCATGAACACTGAAGCTTTCTTT.

This chain connects TRBV12-3 or TRBV12-4 to TRBJ2-3; D unclear. V was cut by 9 bases and J by 2 bases, with 6 bases left in between. This CDR3 spans 11 amino acids. The CDR3 reads CASRLTDTQYF. CDR3 nucleotide sequence: TGTGCCAGTAGACTCACAGATACGCAGTATTTT.

The chain combines TRBV11-2 with TRBJ2-3; TRBD2 matches at 7 bases. CDR1 and CDR2 (germline): SGHAT, FQNNGV. The V and J ends lost 6 bases and 2 bases, in that order; junction bases with no gene match: 14. The CDR3 contains 17 residues. Here the CDR3 DNA reads TGTGCCAGCAGACCCTACTCCGGGACTACTTACACAGATACGCAGTATTTT. Translating it yields CASRPYSGTTYTDTQYF.

Note on this clone: In the same sample, other DNA sequences code for this CDR3. The chain employs TRBV7-3 and TRBJ2-2, with 10 bases fitting TRBD2. The V gene end was trimmed by 1 base and the J gene end by 4 bases; junction bases not matched to a gene: 0. The CDR3 has 15 residues. Per germline, CDR1 SGHTA and CDR2 FQGTGA. The CDR3 reads CASSLIAGGTGELFF. The DNA for the CDR3 is TGTGCCAGCAGCTTAATAGCGGGGGGCACCGGGGAGCTGTTTTTT.

The genes are TRBV11-3 and TRBJ2-7, with TRBD2 matching over 7 bases. The junction had 2 bases not matched to a gene; V was cut back by 1 base and J by 2 bases. The CDR3 covers 14 residues. Per germline, CDR1 SGHNT and CDR2 YENEEA. The CDR3 nucleotides read TGTGCCAGCAGCTTAGCGGGAGGACCCTACGAGCAGTACTTC. Protein sequence: CASSLAGGPYEQYF.

The chain is built from TRBV5-5 and TRBJ2-3; maybe TRBD1 (5 bases). The ends were cut back, 1 base at V and 4 bases at J, with 19 bases in the middle. The CDR3 runs to 17 residues. Germline V gene sequence: CDR1 SGHKS, CDR2 YYEKEE (reference sequence). The CDR3 loop is CASSLNTGPLFPDTQYF. The CDR3 DNA sequence: TGTGCCAGCAGCTTGAACACAGGTCCTTTATTTCCAGATACGCAGTATTTT.

The V call is TRBV12-5, the J call TRBJ2-3, with D uncertain. Trimming left V 3 bases short and J 0 bases short, with 7 bases between. This CDR3 has 14 amino acids. From germline, CDR1 is LGHNT and CDR2 FRNRAP. As DNA, the CDR3 is TGTGCTAGTGGTTTTGTAACTAGCACAGATACGCAGTATTTT. Amino acids: CASGFVTSTDTQYF.

The J gene is TRBJ2-3, the V gene TRBV19, with 10 positions matching TRBD2. Germline trimming cut 3 bases from V and 0 bases from J; bases unmatched to any gene: 9. The germline CDR1 and CDR2 sequences are LNHDA and SQIVND (reference sequence). The CDR3 has 18 residues. The CDR3: CASSIRRLAGTSTDTQYF. The CDR3, as DNA: TGTGCCAGTAGTATCCGACGACTAGCGGGTACCAGCACAGATACGCAGTATTTT. The variable domain in full, completed from reference TRBV19 and TRBJ2-3, reads DGGITQSPKYLFRKEGQNVTLSCEQNLNHDAMYWYRQDPGQGLRLIYYSQIVNDFQKGDIAEGYSVSREKKESFPLTVTSAQKNPTAFYLCASSIRRLAGTSTDTQYFGPGTRLTVL.

CDR3 loop: CAWSADRAQPQHF. CDR3 DNA: TGTGCCTGGAGCGCTGACAGAGCCCAGCCCCAGCATTTT. V usage is TRBV30 and J usage is TRBJ1-5, with D perhaps matching TRBD1 (5 bases). Germline V gene data show CDR1 as GTSNPN and CDR2 as SVGIG (reference sequence). Trimming cost V 3 bases and J 7 bases, with 13 bases left between them. The CDR3 is 13 residues long. The whole variable domain, filled in from reference TRBV30 and TRBJ1-5, reads SQTIHQWPATLVQPVGSPLSLECTVEGTSNPNLYWYRQAAGRGLQLLFYSVGIGQISSEVPQNLSASRPQDRQFILSSKKLLLSDSGFYLCAWSADRAQPQHFGDGTRLSIL.

This chain uses TRBV30 with TRBJ1-6, with no clear D. The CDR3 extends over 15 amino acids. The germline V gene encodes CDR1 GTSNPN and CDR2 SVGIG (reference sequence). V lost 2 bases to trimming and J lost 7 bases, with 15 bases between them. In nucleotides, the CDR3 is TGTGCCTGGAGTAAGTGGACGGGGAAAAATTCACCCCTCCACTTT. It is translated as CAWSKWTGKNSPLHF. The variable domain in full, completed from reference TRBV30 and TRBJ1-6, reads SQTIHQWPATLVQPVGSPLSLECTVEGTSNPNLYWYRQAAGRGLQLLFYSVGIGQISSEVPQNLSASRPQDRQFILSSKKLLLSDSGFYLCAWSKWTGKNSPLHFGNGTRLTVT.

The chain carries TRBV11-2 and TRBJ2-1; TRBD2 matches at 9 bases. V shed 1 base and J 6 bases; nucleotides not matched to a gene: 4. The CDR3 is 15 residues long. In germline, CDR1 is SGHAT, CDR2 FQNNGV. CDR3 DNA sequence: TGTGCCAGCAGCTTAGGCGGGGGGGCGTTCAATGAGCAGTTCTTC. It specifies CASSLGGGAFNEQFF.

The V call is TRBV5-1, the J call TRBJ2-7, with D possibly TRBD1 on 6 matching bases. This CDR3 has 17 amino acids. CDR1 is SGHRS, CDR2 YFSETQ, per germline. The V end was cut by 0 bases, the J end by 3 bases, with 19 bases between. The CDR3 loop reads CASSLAFSGQTYYEQYF. In DNA, the CDR3 is TGCGCCAGCAGCTTGGCCTTCTCGGGACAAACTTACTACGAGCAGTACTTC. Supplemented by reference TRBV5-1 and TRBJ2-7, the full variable domain reads KAGVTQTPRYLIKTRGQQVTLSCSPISGHRSVSWYQQTPGQGLQFLFEYFSETQRNKGNFPGRFSGRQFSNSRSEMNVSTLELGDSALYLCASSLAFSGQTYYEQYFGPGTRLTVT.

The DNA for the CDR3 is TGTGCCAGCAGTGAGGGACAGGGGGCAGGTTACAATGAGCAGTTCTTC. This sequence encodes CASSEGQGAGYNEQFF. The chain couples TRBV6-1 to TRBJ2-1; 12 bases are a match to TRBD1. Germline V gene sequence: CDR1 MNHNS, CDR2 SASEGT. The CDR3 is 16 residues long. V dropped 3 bases and J dropped 4; count of bases not matched to a gene: 4.